The 25 T cell receptor beta chains given below trace back to one sample, sequenced in a study of CXCR3-negative and CXCR3-positive naive CD8 T cells. cDNA libraries for TRB were generated by 5' RACE incorporating UMI labels. TCRdb reprocessed the 5' RACE reads, with one entry per CDR3 protein and no DNA. The sample includes about 130,000 distinct CDR3 sequences. The sample taken for sequencing was naive CXCR3- CD8+ T cells from blood. As for subset: CD45RO-CCR7+CD27+CD95- naive CD8+ T cells lacking CXCR3 (TNR3-). All receptors come from a human donor in good health. Some clones in this sample may be carry-over from other donors' samples.

The V call is TRBV28, the J call TRBJ2-1; TCRdb's D call of TRBD1 is untestable without DNA. The CDR3 is 17 residues long. Germline CDR1 reads MDHEN; CDR2 reads SYDVKM. The CDR3 sequence: CASSTTGTGFAYNEQFF.

This chain uses TRBV3-1 with TRBJ1-3. The germline V gene has CDR1 LGHDT and CDR2 YNNKEL (reference sequence). The CDR3 totals 15 residues. The CDR3 here is CASSRELSSGNTIYF.

The rearrangement uses TRBV15 and TRBJ1-1; TCRdb calls TRBD1, which cannot be checked without DNA. Germline assignment: CDR1 LNHNV and CDR2 YYDKDF (reference sequence). The CDR3 has 14 residues. The CDR3 is CATSRATGRAEAFF.

The chain links TRBV7-8 to TRBJ2-3. This CDR3 has 13 residues. Germline V gene lookup returns CDR1 SGHVS and CDR2 FQNEAQ. This CDR3 is CASSHRSADTQYF.

This chain uses TRBV29-1 with TRBJ2-7; there is no DNA to check the TCRdb D call of TRBD1. CDR3 length: 14 residues. Germline V gene lookup returns CDR1 SQVTM and CDR2 ANQGSEA. The CDR3 region is CSVLGQGESYEQYF.

This chain links TRBV6-4 with TRBJ2-5; the D call of TRBD2 rests on TCRdb alone, since no DNA is present to check it. Germline lookup yields CDR1 MRHNA and CDR2 SNTAGT. The CDR3 contains 18 residues. CDR3 loop: CARPLRAGGRETQETQYF.

The rearrangement uses TRBV29-1 and TRBJ2-7; TCRdb calls TRBD1, which cannot be checked without DNA. The germline CDR1 and CDR2 sequences are SQVTM and ANQGSEA. This CDR3 has 12 amino acids. The CDR3 loop reads CSVVTGDYEQYF.

The chain uses TRBV28 and TRBJ2-5. CDR3 length: 13 residues. Germline-derived CDR1 and CDR2 are MDHEN and SYDVKM. Here the CDR3 reads CASRDPRQETQYF.

This sequence joins TRBV7-3 and TRBJ2-5. Germline V gene lookup returns CDR1 SGHTA and CDR2 FQGTGA. This CDR3 is 14 amino acids long. The CDR3: CASSLDGSPETQYF.

The chain carries TRBV28 and TRBJ2-3. The CDR3 has 13 amino acids. CDR1 is MDHEN, CDR2 SYDVKM, per germline. The CDR3 region is CASSVDGEDTQYF.

This chain joins TRBV29-1 and TRBJ2-3. Germline CDR1 SQVTM, CDR2 ANQGSEA. CDR3 length: 13 residues. CDR3 residues: CSVEAWSTDTQYF.

The chain has TRBV28 and TRBJ2-1; no DNA is available, so the TRBD2 call from TCRdb remains unchecked. CDR1 and CDR2 (germline): MDHEN, SYDVKM. The CDR3 covers 16 residues. CDR3: CASSSLTSGAHNEQFF.

The chain uses TRBV27 and TRBJ1-1; TCRdb's assignment of TRBD1 cannot be checked, as there is no DNA. CDR1 is MNHEY and CDR2 is SMNVEV in the germline V gene (reference sequence). This CDR3 has 14 residues. CDR3 residues: CASSFAGDNTEAFF.

The chain joins TRBV29-1 to TRBJ1-1; lacking DNA, the TRBD1 call made by TCRdb goes unchecked. Germline lookup yields CDR1 SQVTM and CDR2 ANQGSEA. The CDR3 runs 14 residues. The CDR3 spells CSVAGTAGNTEAFF.

The chain combines TRBV4-1 with TRBJ1-6; checking the TCRdb D call of TRBD1 is not possible without DNA. This CDR3 is 14 amino acids long. Germline CDR1 reads MGHRA; CDR2 reads YSYEKL. CDR3 in amino acids: CASSQGDREHPLHF.

The J gene is TRBJ2-3, the V gene TRBV28; TCRdb designates TRBD1, a call that cannot be tested without DNA. Germline values: CDR1 MDHEN, CDR2 SYDVKM. There are 15 residues in the CDR3. CDR3 sequence reads: CASSLQDRELDTQYF.

The chain joins TRBV6-5 to TRBJ2-1; lacking DNA, the TRBD1 call made by TCRdb goes unchecked. The CDR3 is 16 amino acids. The germline V gene encodes CDR1 MNHEY and CDR2 SVGAGI. CDR3 sequence reads: CASSPTLGPRYNEQFF.

The chain carries TRBV24-1 and TRBJ2-2. CDR1 is KGHDR and CDR2 is SFDVKD in the germline V gene. The CDR3 is 12 amino acids. The CDR3 loop reads CATSDGTGELFF.

The rearrangement links TRBV29-1 to TRBJ2-7; TCRdb's assignment of TRBD2 cannot be checked, as there is no DNA. The CDR3 extends over 17 amino acids. Per germline, CDR1 SQVTM and CDR2 ANQGSEA. The CDR3 loop reads CSVEVALAGAGSYEQYF.

CDR3: CSVEEGTGFVYEQYF. The rearrangement links TRBV29-1 to TRBJ2-7; without DNA, the TCRdb call of TRBD1 cannot be checked. Per the germline V gene, CDR1 is SQVTM and CDR2 is ANQGSEA. This CDR3 is 15 amino acids long.

V and J are TRBV5-1 and TRBJ2-1; the D gene TCRdb calls, TRBD1, cannot be checked with no DNA. The CDR3 spans 14 residues. CDR1 SGHRS and CDR2 YFSETQ come from the germline V gene. CDR3 in amino acids: CASSSAWGVNEQFF. Filled out from reference TRBV5-1 and TRBJ2-1, the complete variable domain reads KAGVTQTPRYLIKTRGQQVTLSCSPISGHRSVSWYQQTPGQGLQFLFEYFSETQRNKGNFPGRFSGRQFSNSRSEMNVSTLELGDSALYLCASSSAWGVNEQFFGPGTRLTVL.

The V call is TRBV7-8, the J call TRBJ1-5; TCRdb indicates TRBD1, and absent DNA this call remains unverified. This CDR3 is 15 amino acids long. Germline CDR1 reads SGHVS; CDR2 reads FQNEAQ. The CDR3 here is CASSSGTGAGQPQHF.

This chain links TRBV7-9 with TRBJ2-5. The CDR3 extends over 12 amino acids. From germline, CDR1 is SEHNR and CDR2 FQNEAQ (reference sequence). CDR3 loop: CASKSGEETQYF.

The chain joins TRBV12-3 or TRBV12-4 to TRBJ2-7; the TCRdb D gene call, TRBD1, has no DNA to confirm it. The CDR3 sequence is 14 residues long. The CDR3: CASSPPGWFYEQYF.

The chain links TRBV12-3 or TRBV12-4 to TRBJ1-1. The CDR3 sequence is 13 residues long. The CDR3 loop is CASSFVRYPEAFF.